This is a list of T cell receptor beta chains from one sample in a study of shared clonotypes between healthy human individuals. Using immunoSEQ multiplex PCR, the repertoire was profiled, and TCRdb retains in-frame clones only, with some absent. The sample has some 550,000 clones; around 97% are singletons. The material sequenced was naive CD4+ T cells sorted from blood. The origin of the receptors is a woman younger than 45 in good health. The CDR3 runs from the conserved cysteine through the conserved F or W. Fields, in order: CDR3 length, V gene, clone size, J gene, D gene, CDR3 DNA, CDR3 protein. D genes are given only for firm matches. Some rows mark clone size as missing; the rest say once, few, many or name a class of expanded clone.

length: 13; V: TRBV6-1; size: -; J: TRBJ2-1; D: -; DNA: TGTGCCAGCGCCCGGGGACTCAGCAATGAGCAGTTCTTC; CDR3: CASARGLSNEQFF
length: 15; V: TRBV5-1; size: -; J: TRBJ2-2; D: -; DNA: TGCGCCAGCCGATCCGGACAACACAACACCGGGGAGCTGTTTTTT; CDR3: CASRSGQHNTGELFF
length: 15; V: TRBV5-5; size: -; J: TRBJ1-2; D: -; DNA: TGTGCCAGCAGCTTGGATAGTGGACGGAGCTATGGCTACACCTTC; CDR3: CASSLDSGRSYGYTF
length: 14; V: TRBV7-6; size: -; J: TRBJ2-7; D: TRBD1; DNA: TGTGCCAGCAGCCCGGGACAGGGCTTGGGCGAGCAGTACTTC; CDR3: CASSPGQGLGEQYF
length: 13; V: TRBV6-5; size: -; J: TRBJ1-1; D: -; DNA: TGTGCCAGCAGAGTGGGGCAGGACACTGAAGCTTTCTTT; CDR3: CASRVGQDTEAFF
length: 12; V: TRBV9; size: -; J: TRBJ2-3; D: -; DNA: TGTGCCAGCAGCCCCCGTGTGAATACGCAGTATTTT; CDR3: CASSPRVNTQYF
length: 14; V: TRBV5-1; size: -; J: TRBJ1-2; D: TRBD1; DNA: TGCGCCAGCAGCTTGGGGACAGGGAACTATGGCTACACCTTC; CDR3: CASSLGTGNYGYTF
length: 15; V: TRBV6-5; size: -; J: TRBJ2-1; D: TRBD2; DNA: TGTGCCAGCAGTTACTCAGCGGGAGTTCAAGGGGAGCAGTTCTTC; CDR3: CASSYSAGVQGEQFF
length: 16; V: TRBV27; size: -; J: TRBJ2-1; D: TRBD2; DNA: TGTGCCAGCAGTTTAAGGGGGACTAGCGGGAGCAATGAGCAGTTCTTC; CDR3: CASSLRGTSGSNEQFF
length: 13; V: TRBV2; size: once; J: TRBJ2-7; D: -; DNA: TGTGCCAGCAGTGGACAGGTCACCTACGAGCAGTACTTC; CDR3: CASSGQVTYEQYF
length: 15; V: TRBV7-8; size: -; J: TRBJ2-7; D: TRBD1; DNA: TGTGCCAGCAGCTCAGTGGGACAGGGCGCCTTCGAGCAGTACTTC; CDR3: CASSSVGQGAFEQYF
length: 12; V: TRBV18; size: once; J: TRBJ2-5; D: -; DNA: TGTGCCAGCTCAGGGCAAGGAGAGACCCAGTACTTC; CDR3: CASSGQGETQYF
length: 16; V: TRBV5-1; size: once; J: TRBJ2-3; D: TRBD2; DNA: TGCGCCAGCAGCTTGGTGGCGGGAGGGGGCACAGATACGCAGTATTTT; CDR3: CASSLVAGGGTDTQYF
length: 13; V: TRBV4-1; size: -; J: TRBJ1-2; D: TRBD1; DNA: TGCGCCAGCCAGGGACAGGGGTCTGATGGCTACACCTTC; CDR3: CASQGQGSDGYTF
length: 12; V: TRBV19; size: -; J: TRBJ1-1; D: -; DNA: TGTGCGGCAAGACGGGGATCTTTAGAAGCTTTCTTT; CDR3: CAARRGSLEAFF
length: 14; V: TRBV15; size: -; J: TRBJ1-4; D: -; DNA: TGTGCCACCAGCAGAGATATGGCCAGCGAAAAACTGTTTTTT; CDR3: CATSRDMASEKLFF
length: 13; V: TRBV9; size: once; J: TRBJ1-1; D: TRBD1; DNA: TGTGCCAGCGCGGGACAGGGGGGAACTGAAGCTTTCTTT; CDR3: CASAGQGGTEAFF
length: 13; V: TRBV5-1; size: -; J: TRBJ2-1; D: -; DNA: TGCGCCAGCAGCCAGGAGTCCTACAATGAGCAGTTCTTC; CDR3: CASSQESYNEQFF
length: 20; V: TRBV10-3; size: -; J: TRBJ2-7; D: -; DNA: TGTGCCATCAGTGAGTCGAATCCTATAAGGGGCCTGGCCGTTGACTACGAGCAGTACTTC; CDR3: CAISESNPIRGLAVDYEQYF
length: 15; V: TRBV18; size: -; J: TRBJ1-1; D: -; DNA: TGTGCCAGCTCACCCCTCCCAGATCTTAACACTGAAGCTTTCTTT; CDR3: CASSPLPDLNTEAFF
length: 17; V: TRBV29-1; size: -; J: TRBJ1-4; D: TRBD1; DNA: TGCAGCGTTAACCGGGACAGGCAACTCCCAACTAATGAAAAACTGTTTTTT; CDR3: CSVNRDRQLPTNEKLFF
length: 11; V: TRBV20-1; size: -; J: TRBJ1-4; D: -; DNA: TGCAGTGCTAGGTGGGATGAAAAACTGTTTTTT; CDR3: CSARWDEKLFF
length: 14; V: TRBV7-8; size: once; J: TRBJ1-2; D: -; DNA: TGTGCCAGCAGCAGATTCCCGGGACATTATGGCTACACCTTC; CDR3: CASSRFPGHYGYTF
length: 13; V: TRBV28; size: -; J: TRBJ2-7; D: TRBD1; DNA: TGTGCCAGCAGTTTTCCAGGGGGAGTCGAGCAGTACTTC; CDR3: CASSFPGGVEQYF
length: 16; V: TRBV7-8; size: -; J: TRBJ2-7; D: TRBD2; DNA: TGTGCCAGCAGCATAAACCAGGGACTCAGAGCGGGGGAGCAGTACTTC; CDR3: CASSINQGLRAGEQYF
length: 15; V: TRBV21-1; size: -; J: TRBJ2-2; D: -; DNA: TGTGCCAGCACCAACCCGGGGGTGAACACCGGGGAGCTGTTTTTT; CDR3: CASTNPGVNTGELFF
length: 12; V: TRBV29-1; size: -; J: TRBJ2-7; D: -; DNA: TGCAGCGTTGGTCTCAGCCGGGGGGAGCAGTACTTC; CDR3: CSVGLSRGEQYF
length: 16; V: TRBV11-2; size: -; J: TRBJ1-1; D: -; DNA: TGTGCCAGCACCCCTTTTACGGTCAGCATGAACACTGAAGCTTTCTTT; CDR3: CASTPFTVSMNTEAFF
length: 12; V: TRBV18; size: -; J: TRBJ2-7; D: -; DNA: TGTGCCAGCTCACCGGAAACACGGGAGCAGTACTTC; CDR3: CASSPETREQYF
length: 16; V: TRBV28; size: -; J: TRBJ1-3; D: -; DNA: TGTGCCAGCAGTTCACCGAGGGGGGCGAGGGGAAACACCATATATTTT; CDR3: CASSSPRGARGNTIYF
length: 14; V: TRBV18; size: -; J: TRBJ1-4; D: -; DNA: TGTGCCAGCCAGACCCTCTCCTTTACGGAAAAACTGTTTTTT; CDR3: CASQTLSFTEKLFF
length: 15; V: TRBV5-1; size: -; J: TRBJ2-6; D: -; DNA: TGCGCCAGCAGCTCCCTGGGGGCCGGGGCCAACGTCCTGACTTTC; CDR3: CASSSLGAGANVLTF
length: 14; V: TRBV19; size: -; J: TRBJ1-2; D: -; DNA: TGTGCCAGTAGAAACAGCCCAAGTAACTATGGCTACACCTTC; CDR3: CASRNSPSNYGYTF
length: 15; V: TRBV4-1; size: -; J: TRBJ2-7; D: TRBD1; DNA: TGCGCCAGCAGCCAAGTGGGACAGGGGAGACCCGAGCAGTACTTC; CDR3: CASSQVGQGRPEQYF
length: 17; V: TRBV4-1; size: once; J: TRBJ2-1; D: TRBD2; DNA: TGCGCCAGCAGCCAAGAGGTGTCGGCGGGAGGGCCAATGGAGCAGTTCTTC; CDR3: CASSQEVSAGGPMEQFF
length: 14; V: TRBV23-1; size: -; J: TRBJ2-7; D: -; DNA: TGCGCCAGCAGTCAATCGGGGGGACCCTACGAGCAGTACTTC; CDR3: CASSQSGGPYEQYF
length: 14; V: TRBV7-8; size: -; J: TRBJ1-2; D: -; DNA: TGTGCCAGCAGCCCCGGAGCACCCAACTATGGCTACACCTTC; CDR3: CASSPGAPNYGYTF
length: 14; V: TRBV28; size: -; J: TRBJ1-4; D: TRBD1; DNA: TGTGCCAGCTTCCCCGGGACAGGGAACGAAAAACTGTTTTTT; CDR3: CASFPGTGNEKLFF
length: 13; V: TRBV4-2; size: -; J: TRBJ2-1; D: -; DNA: TGTGCCAGCAGCCCTTCCGGGAGCGGAGAGCAGTTCTTC; CDR3: CASSPSGSGEQFF
length: 14; V: TRBV11-2; size: -; J: TRBJ1-4; D: TRBD1; DNA: TGTGCCAGCAGCCTAAATACAGGGGATGAAAAACTGTTTTTT; CDR3: CASSLNTGDEKLFF
length: 13; V: TRBV2; size: -; J: TRBJ2-7; D: -; DNA: TGTGCCAGCACGGAGGGTTGGGGCTCCGAGCAGTACTTC; CDR3: CASTEGWGSEQYF
length: 15; V: TRBV5-1; size: once; J: TRBJ2-1; D: TRBD1; DNA: TGCGCCAGCAGCGCCGACAGGGGTGGAGGCAATGAGCAGTTCTTC; CDR3: CASSADRGGGNEQFF
length: 11; V: TRBV7-3; size: few; J: TRBJ1-2; D: -; DNA: TGTGCCAGCAGCCCCACCGACGGCTACACCTTC; CDR3: CASSPTDGYTF
length: 15; V: TRBV5-4; size: -; J: TRBJ1-1; D: -; DNA: TGTGCCAGCAGCTTCCAATTAGATATGAACACTGAAGCTTTCTTT; CDR3: CASSFQLDMNTEAFF
length: 14; V: TRBV19; size: -; J: TRBJ1-5; D: -; DNA: TGTGCCAGTAGTATAAACAGGGAAGGTCAGCCCCAGCATTTT; CDR3: CASSINREGQPQHF
length: 15; V: TRBV5-1; size: -; J: TRBJ2-7; D: TRBD2; DNA: TGCGCCAGCAGCTTGGCGGCTAGCGGAACCTACGAGCAGTACTTC; CDR3: CASSLAASGTYEQYF
length: 18; V: TRBV18; size: -; J: TRBJ2-7; D: TRBD2; DNA: TGTGCCAGCTCACCCCGGACGGCCGGGACTAGCGGGAGCTACGAGCAGTACTTC; CDR3: CASSPRTAGTSGSYEQYF